This entry lists 14 T cell receptor beta chains sequenced from one sample in a study of blood T cell repertoires in COVID-19. The protocol was immunoSEQ multiplex PCR, while the TCRdb copy is restricted to in-frame clones and leaves out a portion. This table has about 370,000 clones, roughly nine tenths appearing once. Sequenced sample: PBMCs or T cells enriched from blood (not recorded which). All receptors derive from a woman in her thirties who had recovered from COVID-19.

The rearrangement links TRBV30 to TRBJ2-7; 11 bases agree with TRBD1. Germline V gene sequence: CDR1 GTSNPN, CDR2 SVGIG (reference sequence). V was pared by 1 base and J by 3 bases, with 11 bases of the junction left unmatched. The CDR3 extends over 17 amino acids. CDR3 sequence reads: CAWSALASGTGGYEQYF. CDR3 DNA: TGTGCCTGGAGTGCGCTCGCCTCCGGGACAGGGGGCTACGAGCAGTACTTC.

The rearrangement uses TRBV7-9 and TRBJ2-6; D not resolved. CDR1 and CDR2 from the germline V gene are SEHNR and FQNEAQ (reference sequence). CDR3 length: 16 amino acids. Trimming shortened V by 6 bases and J by 0 bases, and 12 bases separated the two germline ends. The CDR3 sequence is CASRRLQDSGANVLTF. CDR3 DNA: TGTGCCAGCAGACGATTACAAGACTCTGGGGCCAACGTCCTGACTTTC.

V gene TRBV25-1 combines with J gene TRBJ2-3; 14 bases line up with TRBD2. Germline V gene data show CDR1 as MGHDK and CDR2 as SYGVNS. The CDR3 has 17 residues. V was pared by 4 bases and J by 6 bases, with 9 bases of the junction left unmatched. The CDR3 bases are TGTGCCAGCAGTGGGCCGACTAGCGGGGGGGCCCTTGATACGCAGTATTTT. As protein: CASSGPTSGGALDTQYF.

The chain has TRBV5-1 and TRBJ1-2; D is unclear. The CDR3 has 14 amino acids. V lost 3 bases and J 0 bases, leaving 9 bases between the germline ends. The germline CDR1 and CDR2 sequences are SGHRS and YFSETQ. In nucleotides, the CDR3 is TGCGCCAGCAGCTCATCGGGAACTAACTATGGCTACACCTTC. Protein: CASSSSGTNYGYTF. The full variable domain, in which reference TRBV5-1 and TRBJ1-2 provide the parts outside the CDR3, is KAGVTQTPRYLIKTRGQQVTLSCSPISGHRSVSWYQQTPGQGLQFLFEYFSETQRNKGNFPGRFSGRQFSNSRSEMNVSTLELGDSALYLCASSSSGTNYGYTFGSGTRLTVV.

V and J are TRBV19 and TRBJ2-7, with 7 bases that match TRBD2. Trimming at V came to 4 bases and at J to 2 bases, leaving 2 bases not matched to a gene. From germline, CDR1 is LNHDA and CDR2 SQIVND (reference sequence). The CDR3 is 13 amino acids. This CDR3 is CASSRTRTYEQYF. CDR3 DNA: TGTGCCAGTAGTAGGACTAGGACCTACGAGCAGTACTTC.

J is TRBJ2-2 and V is TRBV9; a possible D gene is TRBD2 (6 bases). Trimming removed 0 bases at V and 6 bases at J, with 12 bases between. The CDR3 consists of 15 residues. Germline V gene lookup returns CDR1 SGDLS and CDR2 YYNGEE. CDR3 DNA: TGTGCCAGCAGCGTAGTCCCCAGGGAGGCCGGGGAGCTGTTTTTT. Translating gives CASSVVPREAGELFF.

J is TRBJ2-2 and V is TRBV12-3 or TRBV12-4; D remains ambiguous. V lost 6 bases and J lost 4, with 9 bases in between. This CDR3 has 13 amino acids. The CDR3 loop reads CASSSLRTGELFF. As DNA, the CDR3 is TGTGCCAGCAGCTCCCTGCGCACCGGGGAGCTGTTTTTT.

V is TRBV20-1 and J is TRBJ2-1; 7 bases line up with TRBD2. The CDR3 has 11 residues. V shed 5 bases, J shed 8 bases, and the junction held 3 bases outside the gene matches. Germline lookup yields CDR1 DFQATT and CDR2 SNEGSKA (reference sequence). The DNA of the CDR3 is TGCAGTGCTCGACTAGCTGATGAGCAGTTCTTC. This codes for CSARLADEQFF.

V gene TRBV4-2 combines with J gene TRBJ1-3; tentative D call: TRBD1 (5 bases). The germline gives CDR1 LGHNA, CDR2 YNFKEQ. The CDR3 consists of 15 residues. V was pared by 5 bases and J by 4 bases, with 15 bases between. The DNA for the CDR3 is TGTGCCAGCAGCTCCGACGGGGGGAACGGAAACACCATATATTTT. Translating it yields CASSSDGGNGNTIYF.

This rearrangement joins TRBV5-1 to TRBJ1-2; D is possibly TRBD1 (5 bases). Germline V gene data show CDR1 as SGHRS and CDR2 as YFSETQ. This CDR3 spans 16 amino acids. Trimming removed 0 bases from V and 4 bases from J, with 16 bases in between. The CDR3 protein is CASSLGFGRVSYGYTF. The CDR3, as DNA: TGCGCCAGCAGCTTGGGTTTCGGCAGGGTGAGCTATGGCTACACCTTC.

The J gene is TRBJ2-1, the V gene TRBV19; 8 bases align to TRBD1. V shed 10 bases, J shed 5 bases, and the junction held 13 bases outside the gene matches. Germline-derived CDR1 and CDR2 are LNHDA and SQIVND (reference sequence). The CDR3 contains 15 residues. This CDR3 is CATAPLDRVDNEQFF. CDR3 coding DNA: TGTGCCACCGCCCCTTTGGACAGGGTGGACAATGAGCAGTTCTTC.

This chain uses TRBV9 with TRBJ2-1, with D possibly matching TRBD2 (5 bases). Per germline, CDR1 SGDLS and CDR2 YYNGEE. CDR3 length: 13 amino acids. V was cut by 0 bases and J by 9 bases, with 10 bases left in between. The DNA for the CDR3 is TGTGCCAGCAGCGTAGATGAGGGCAGTGAGCAGTTCTTC. Translation: CASSVDEGSEQFF.

The J gene is TRBJ2-3, the V gene TRBV27; maybe TRBD2 (5 bases). Per the germline V gene, CDR1 is MNHEY and CDR2 is SMNVEV (reference sequence). V was pared by 3 bases and J by 4 bases, with 14 bases between. There are 15 residues in the CDR3. CDR3 in amino acids: CASSFTGIFSDTQYF. CDR3 DNA: TGTGCCAGCAGTTTTACGGGGATTTTTTCAGATACGCAGTATTTT.

The chain joins TRBV29-1 to TRBJ2-1; 10 bases fit TRBD2. Per the germline V gene, CDR1 is SQVTM and CDR2 is ANQGSEA. V lost 0 bases and J lost 9; bases outside the gene matches: 14. The CDR3 has 17 residues. This CDR3 reads CSVEDREVSGRAIEQFF. CDR3 DNA sequence: TGCAGCGTTGAAGATCGGGAAGTGAGCGGGAGGGCCATTGAGCAGTTCTTC.